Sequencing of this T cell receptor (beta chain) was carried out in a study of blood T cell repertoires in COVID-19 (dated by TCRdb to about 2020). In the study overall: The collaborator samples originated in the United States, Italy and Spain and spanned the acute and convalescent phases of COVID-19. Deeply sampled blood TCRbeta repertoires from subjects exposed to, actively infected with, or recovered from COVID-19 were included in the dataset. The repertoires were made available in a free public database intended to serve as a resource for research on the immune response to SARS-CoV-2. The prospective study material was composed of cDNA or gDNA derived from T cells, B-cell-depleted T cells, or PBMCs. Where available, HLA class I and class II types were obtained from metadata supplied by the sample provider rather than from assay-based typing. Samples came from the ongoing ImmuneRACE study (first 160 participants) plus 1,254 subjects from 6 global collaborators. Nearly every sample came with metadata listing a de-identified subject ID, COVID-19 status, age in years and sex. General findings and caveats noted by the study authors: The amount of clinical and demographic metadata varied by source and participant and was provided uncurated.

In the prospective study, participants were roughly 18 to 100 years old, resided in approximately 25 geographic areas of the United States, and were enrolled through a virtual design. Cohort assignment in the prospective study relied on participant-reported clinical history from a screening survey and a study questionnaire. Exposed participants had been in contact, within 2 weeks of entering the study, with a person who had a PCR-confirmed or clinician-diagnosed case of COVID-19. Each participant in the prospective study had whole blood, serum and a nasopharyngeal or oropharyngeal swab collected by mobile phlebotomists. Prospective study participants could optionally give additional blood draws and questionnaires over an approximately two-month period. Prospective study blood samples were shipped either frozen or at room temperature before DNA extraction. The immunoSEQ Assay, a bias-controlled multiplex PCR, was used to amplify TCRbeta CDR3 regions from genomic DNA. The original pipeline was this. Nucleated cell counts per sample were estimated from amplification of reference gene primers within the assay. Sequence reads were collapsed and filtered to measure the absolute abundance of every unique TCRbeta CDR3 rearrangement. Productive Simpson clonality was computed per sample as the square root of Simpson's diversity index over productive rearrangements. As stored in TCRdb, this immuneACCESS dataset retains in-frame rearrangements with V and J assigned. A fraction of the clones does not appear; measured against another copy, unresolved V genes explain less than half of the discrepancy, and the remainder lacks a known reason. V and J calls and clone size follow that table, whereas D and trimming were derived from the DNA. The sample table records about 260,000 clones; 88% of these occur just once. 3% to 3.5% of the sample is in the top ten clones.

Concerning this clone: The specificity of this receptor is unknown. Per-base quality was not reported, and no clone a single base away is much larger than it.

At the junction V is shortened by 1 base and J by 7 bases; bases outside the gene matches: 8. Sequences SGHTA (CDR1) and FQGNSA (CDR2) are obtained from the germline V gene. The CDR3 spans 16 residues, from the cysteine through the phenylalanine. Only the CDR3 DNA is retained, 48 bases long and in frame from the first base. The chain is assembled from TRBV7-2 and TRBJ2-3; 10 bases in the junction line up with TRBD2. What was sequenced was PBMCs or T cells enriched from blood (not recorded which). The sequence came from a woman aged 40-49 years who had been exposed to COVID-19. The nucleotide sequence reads TGTGCCAGCAGCTTAGGGATAGCGGGGGGTTCCTATACGCAGTATTTT. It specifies CASSLGIAGGSYTQYF. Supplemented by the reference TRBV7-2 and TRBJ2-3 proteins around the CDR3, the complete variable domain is GAGVSQSPSNKVTEKGKDVELRCDPISGHTALYWYRQSLGQGLEFLIYFQGNSAPDKSGLPSDRFSAERTGGSVSTLTIQRTQQEDSAVYLCASSLGIAGGSYTQYFGPGTRLTVL.